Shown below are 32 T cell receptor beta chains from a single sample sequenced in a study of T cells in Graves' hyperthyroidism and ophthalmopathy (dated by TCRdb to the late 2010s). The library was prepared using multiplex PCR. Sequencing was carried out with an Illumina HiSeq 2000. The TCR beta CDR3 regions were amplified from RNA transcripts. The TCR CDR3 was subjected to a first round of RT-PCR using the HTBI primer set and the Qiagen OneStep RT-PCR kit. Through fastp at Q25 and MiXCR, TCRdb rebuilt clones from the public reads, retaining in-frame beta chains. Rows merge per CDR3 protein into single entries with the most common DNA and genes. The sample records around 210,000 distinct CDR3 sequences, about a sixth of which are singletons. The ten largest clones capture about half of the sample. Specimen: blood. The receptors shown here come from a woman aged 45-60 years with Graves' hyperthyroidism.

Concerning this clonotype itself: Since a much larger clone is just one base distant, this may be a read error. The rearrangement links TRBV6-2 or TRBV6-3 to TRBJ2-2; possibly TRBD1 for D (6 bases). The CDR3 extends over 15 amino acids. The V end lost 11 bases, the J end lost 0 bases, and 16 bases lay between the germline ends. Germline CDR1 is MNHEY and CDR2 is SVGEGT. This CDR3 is CAVRGPGANTGELFF. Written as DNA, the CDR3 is TGTGCCGTCCGAGGTCCAGGGGCGAACACCGGGGAGCTGTTTTTT.

CDR3 sequence: CASSLAVGGSGYTF. The CDR3 bases are TGTGCCAGCAGCTTGGCTGTCGGAGGAAGCGGCTACACCTTC. The V call is TRBV5-4, the J call TRBJ1-2; no clear D. CDR1 SGHNT and CDR2 YYREEE come from the germline V gene (reference sequence). The CDR3 spans 14 residues. V was shortened by 0 bases and J by 8 bases, with 14 bases between the two germline ends.

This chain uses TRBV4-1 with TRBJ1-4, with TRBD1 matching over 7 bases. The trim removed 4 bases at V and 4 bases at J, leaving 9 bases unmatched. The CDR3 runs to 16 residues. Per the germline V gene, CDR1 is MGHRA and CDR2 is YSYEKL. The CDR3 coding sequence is TGCGCCAGCAGCCGCGAACCTACAGGGGTTAATGAAAAACTGTTTTTT. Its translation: CASSREPTGVNEKLFF.

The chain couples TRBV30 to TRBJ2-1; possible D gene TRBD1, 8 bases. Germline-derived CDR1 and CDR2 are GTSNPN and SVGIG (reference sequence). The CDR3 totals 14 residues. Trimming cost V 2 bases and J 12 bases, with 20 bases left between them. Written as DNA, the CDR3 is TGTGCCTGGAGTAGGACTAGTGGAGGGACAGGGCAGTTCTTC. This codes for CAWSRTSGGTGQFF.

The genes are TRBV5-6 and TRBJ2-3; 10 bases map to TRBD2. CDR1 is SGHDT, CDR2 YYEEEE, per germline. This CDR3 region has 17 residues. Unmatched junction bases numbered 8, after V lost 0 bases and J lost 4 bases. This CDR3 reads CASSLELAGEWADTQYF. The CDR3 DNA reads TGTGCCAGCAGCTTGGAGCTAGCGGGAGAGTGGGCAGATACGCAGTATTTT. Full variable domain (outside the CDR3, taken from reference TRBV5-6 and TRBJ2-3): DAGVTQSPTHLIKTRGQQVTLRCSPKSGHDTVSWYQQALGQGPQFIFQYYEEEERQRGNFPDRFSGHQFPNYSSELNVNALLLGDSALYLCASSLELAGEWADTQYFGPGTRLTVL.

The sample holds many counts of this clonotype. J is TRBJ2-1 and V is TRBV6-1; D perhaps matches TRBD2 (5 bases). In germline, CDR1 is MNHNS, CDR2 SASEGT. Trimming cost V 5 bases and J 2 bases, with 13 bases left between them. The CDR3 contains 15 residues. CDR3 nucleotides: TGTGCCAGCAGTTTACGAGGGCGGACCTACAATGAGCAGTTCTTC. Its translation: CASSLRGRTYNEQFF.

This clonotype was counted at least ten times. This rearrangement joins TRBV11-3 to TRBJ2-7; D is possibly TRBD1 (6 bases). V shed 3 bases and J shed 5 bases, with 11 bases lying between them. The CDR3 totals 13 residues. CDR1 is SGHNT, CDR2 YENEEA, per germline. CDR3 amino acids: CASSFPGEHEQYF. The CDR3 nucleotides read TGTGCCAGCAGCTTCCCAGGGGAGCACGAGCAGTACTTC.

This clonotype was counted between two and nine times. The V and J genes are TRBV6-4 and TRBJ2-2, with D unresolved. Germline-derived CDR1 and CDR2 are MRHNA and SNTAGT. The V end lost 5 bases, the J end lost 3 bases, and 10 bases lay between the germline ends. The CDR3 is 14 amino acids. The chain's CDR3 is CASSLLPDTGELFF. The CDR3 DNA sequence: TGTGCCAGCAGTCTCCTCCCGGACACCGGGGAGCTGTTTTTT.

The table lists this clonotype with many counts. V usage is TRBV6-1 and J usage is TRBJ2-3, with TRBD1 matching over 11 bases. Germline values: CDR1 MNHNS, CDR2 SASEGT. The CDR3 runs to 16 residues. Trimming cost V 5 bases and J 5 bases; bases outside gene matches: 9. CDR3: CASSYGTGGGGDTQYF. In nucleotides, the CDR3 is TGTGCCAGCAGTTATGGGACAGGGGGGGGTGGAGATACGCAGTATTTT.

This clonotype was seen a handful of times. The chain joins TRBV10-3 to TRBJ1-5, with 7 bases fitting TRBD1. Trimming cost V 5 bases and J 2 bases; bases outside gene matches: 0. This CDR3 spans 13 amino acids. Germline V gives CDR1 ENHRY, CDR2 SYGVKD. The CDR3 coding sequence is TGTGCCATCAGTACAGGGGGCAATCAGCCCCAGCATTTT. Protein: CAISTGGNQPQHF.

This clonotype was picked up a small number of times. The CDR3 DNA reads as TGTGCCAGCAGTGACGAGGGCCCCGGGACTCCCTCCTACAATGAGCAGTTCTTC. This translates into CASSDEGPGTPSYNEQFF. The V and J genes are TRBV6-1 and TRBJ2-1, with D perhaps TRBD2 (6 bases). Per the germline V gene, CDR1 is MNHNS and CDR2 is SASEGT. This CDR3 contains 18 residues. Deletions cut 3 bases from V and 0 bases from J, with 18 bases between.

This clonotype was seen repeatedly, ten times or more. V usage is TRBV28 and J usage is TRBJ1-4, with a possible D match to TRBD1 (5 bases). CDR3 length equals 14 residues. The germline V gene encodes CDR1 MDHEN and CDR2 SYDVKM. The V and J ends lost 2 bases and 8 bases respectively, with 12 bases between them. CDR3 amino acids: CASSLNGANEKLFF. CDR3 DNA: TGTGCCAGCAGTTTAAATGGGGCGAACGAAAAACTGTTTTTT.

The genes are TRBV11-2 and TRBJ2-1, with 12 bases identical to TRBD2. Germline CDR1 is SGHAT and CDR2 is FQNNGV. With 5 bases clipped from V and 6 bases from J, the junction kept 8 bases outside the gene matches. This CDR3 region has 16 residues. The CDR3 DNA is TGTGCCAGCAGCAACACCGGGACTAGCGGGTTCAATGAGCAGTTCTTC. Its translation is CASSNTGTSGFNEQFF.

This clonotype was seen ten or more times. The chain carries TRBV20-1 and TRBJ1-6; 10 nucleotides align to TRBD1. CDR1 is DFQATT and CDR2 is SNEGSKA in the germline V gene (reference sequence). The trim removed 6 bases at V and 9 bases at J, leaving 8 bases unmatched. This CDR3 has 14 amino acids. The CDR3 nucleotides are TGCAGTGCCCGCCCGGGACAGGGGATTTCACCCCTCCACTTT. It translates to CSARPGQGISPLHF.

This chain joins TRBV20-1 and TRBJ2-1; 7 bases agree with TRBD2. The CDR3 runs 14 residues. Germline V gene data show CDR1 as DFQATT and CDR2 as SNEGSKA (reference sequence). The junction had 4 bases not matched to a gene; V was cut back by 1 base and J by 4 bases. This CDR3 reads CSARGGRGYNEQFF. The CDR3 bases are TGCAGTGCTAGAGGGGGGAGGGGTTACAATGAGCAGTTCTTC.

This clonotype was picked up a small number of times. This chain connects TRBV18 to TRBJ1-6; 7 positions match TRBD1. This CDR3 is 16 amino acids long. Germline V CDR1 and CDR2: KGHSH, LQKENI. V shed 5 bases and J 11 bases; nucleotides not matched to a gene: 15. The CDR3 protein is CASSKSVVQGVPPLHF. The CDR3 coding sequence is TGTGCCAGCTCAAAATCGGTCGTCCAGGGGGTGCCACCCCTCCACTTT.

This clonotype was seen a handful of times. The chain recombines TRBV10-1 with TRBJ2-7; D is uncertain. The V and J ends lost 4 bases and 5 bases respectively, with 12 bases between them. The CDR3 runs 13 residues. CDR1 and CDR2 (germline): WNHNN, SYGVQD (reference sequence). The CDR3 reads CASSGVFDDEQYF. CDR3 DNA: TGCGCCAGCAGTGGTGTTTTCGATGACGAGCAGTACTTC.

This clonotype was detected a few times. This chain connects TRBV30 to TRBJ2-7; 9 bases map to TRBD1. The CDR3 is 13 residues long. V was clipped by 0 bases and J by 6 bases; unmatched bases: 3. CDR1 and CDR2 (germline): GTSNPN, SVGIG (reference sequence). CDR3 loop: CAWSVGQGTEQYF. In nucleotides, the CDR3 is TGTGCCTGGAGTGTGGGACAGGGAACCGAGCAGTACTTC.

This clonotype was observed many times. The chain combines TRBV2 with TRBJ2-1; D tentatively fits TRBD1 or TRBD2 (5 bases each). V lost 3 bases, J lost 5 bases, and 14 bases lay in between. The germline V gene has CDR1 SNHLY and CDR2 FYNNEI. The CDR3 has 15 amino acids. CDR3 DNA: TGTGCCAGCAGTGACCGTGAGGGGATTCACAATGAGCAGTTCTTC. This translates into CASSDREGIHNEQFF.

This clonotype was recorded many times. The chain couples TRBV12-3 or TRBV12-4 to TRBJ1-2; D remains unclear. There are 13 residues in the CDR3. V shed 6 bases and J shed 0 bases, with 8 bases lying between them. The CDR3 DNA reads TGTGCCAGCAGCATCCGGGCTAACTATGGCTACACCTTC. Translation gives CASSIRANYGYTF.

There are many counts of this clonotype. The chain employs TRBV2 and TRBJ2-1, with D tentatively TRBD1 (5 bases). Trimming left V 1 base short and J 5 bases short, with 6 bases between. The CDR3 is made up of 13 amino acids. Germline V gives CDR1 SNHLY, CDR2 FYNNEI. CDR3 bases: TGTGCCAGCAGTGAAGACAGGCACAATGAGCAGTTCTTC. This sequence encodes CASSEDRHNEQFF.

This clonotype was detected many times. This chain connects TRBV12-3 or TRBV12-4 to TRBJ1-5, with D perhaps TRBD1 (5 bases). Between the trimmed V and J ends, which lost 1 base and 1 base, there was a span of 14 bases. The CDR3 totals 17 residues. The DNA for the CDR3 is TGTGCCAGCAGTTTAGACTTTGGGGGAATGAGCAATCAGCCCCAGCATTTT. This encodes CASSLDFGGMSNQPQHF.

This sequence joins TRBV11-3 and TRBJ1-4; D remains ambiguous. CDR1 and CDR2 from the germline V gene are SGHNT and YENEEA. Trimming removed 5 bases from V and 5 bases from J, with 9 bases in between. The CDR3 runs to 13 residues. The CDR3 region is CASSRVGNEKLFF. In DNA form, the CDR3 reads TGTGCCAGCAGCCGGGTGGGAAATGAAAAACTGTTTTTT.

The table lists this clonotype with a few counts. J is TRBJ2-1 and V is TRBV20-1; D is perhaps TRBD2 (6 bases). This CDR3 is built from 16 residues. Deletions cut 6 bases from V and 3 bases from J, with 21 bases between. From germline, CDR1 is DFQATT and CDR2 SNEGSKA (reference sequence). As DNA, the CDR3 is TGCAGTGCCGAGTCTCGTTTCGGGAGTGGCTACAATGAGCAGTTCTTC. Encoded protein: CSAESRFGSGYNEQFF.

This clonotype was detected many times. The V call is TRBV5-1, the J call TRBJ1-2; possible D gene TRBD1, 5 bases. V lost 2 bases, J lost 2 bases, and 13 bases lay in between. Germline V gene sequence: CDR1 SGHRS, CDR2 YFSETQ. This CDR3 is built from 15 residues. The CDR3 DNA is TGCGCCAGCAGCTTAGAAACAGGTAGCAACTATGGCTACACCTTC. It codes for CASSLETGSNYGYTF.

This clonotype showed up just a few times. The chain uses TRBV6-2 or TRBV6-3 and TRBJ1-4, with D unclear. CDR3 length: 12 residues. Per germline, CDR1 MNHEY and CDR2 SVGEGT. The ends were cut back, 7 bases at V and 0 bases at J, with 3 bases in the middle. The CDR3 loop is CASKTTNEKLFF. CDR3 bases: TGTGCCAGCAAAACAACTAATGAAAAACTGTTTTTT.

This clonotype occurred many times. The CDR3 reads CASSLFFDNEQFF. CDR3 nucleotide sequence: TGCGCCAGCAGCTTGTTCTTCGACAATGAGCAGTTCTTC. This chain uses TRBV5-1 with TRBJ2-1; no clear D. V lost 1 base and J 5 bases, leaving 7 bases between the germline ends. CDR3 length equals 13 residues. Germline lookup yields CDR1 SGHRS and CDR2 YFSETQ.

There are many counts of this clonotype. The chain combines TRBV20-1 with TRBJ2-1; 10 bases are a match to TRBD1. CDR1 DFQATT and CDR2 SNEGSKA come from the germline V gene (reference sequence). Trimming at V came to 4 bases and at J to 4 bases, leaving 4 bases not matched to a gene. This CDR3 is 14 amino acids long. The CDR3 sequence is CSATAGQGYNEQFF. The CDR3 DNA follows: TGCAGTGCTACGGCGGGACAGGGGTACAATGAGCAGTTCTTC.

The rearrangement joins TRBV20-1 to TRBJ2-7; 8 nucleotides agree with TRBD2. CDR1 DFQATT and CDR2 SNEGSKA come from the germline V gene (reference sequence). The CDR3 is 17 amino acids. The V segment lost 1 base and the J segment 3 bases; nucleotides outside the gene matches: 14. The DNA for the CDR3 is TGCAGTGCTAGAGGTCCCCCTGAGCGGGAGAGGGTCTACGAGCAGTACTTC. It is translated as CSARGPPERERVYEQYF.

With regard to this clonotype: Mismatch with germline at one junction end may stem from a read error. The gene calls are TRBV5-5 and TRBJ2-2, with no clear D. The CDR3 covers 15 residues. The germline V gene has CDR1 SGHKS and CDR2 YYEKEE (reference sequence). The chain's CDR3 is CANSDLGSNTGELFF. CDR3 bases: TGTGCCAACAGCGATCTGGGATCGAACACCGGGGAGCTGTTTTTT.

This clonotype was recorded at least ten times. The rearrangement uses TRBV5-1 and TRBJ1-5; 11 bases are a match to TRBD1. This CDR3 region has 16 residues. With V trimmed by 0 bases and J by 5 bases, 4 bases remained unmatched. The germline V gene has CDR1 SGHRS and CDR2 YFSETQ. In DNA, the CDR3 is TGCGCCAGCAGCTTGGGGACAGGGGGCATTGATCAGCCCCAGCATTTT. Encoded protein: CASSLGTGGIDQPQHF. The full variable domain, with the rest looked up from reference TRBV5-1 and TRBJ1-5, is KAGVTQTPRYLIKTRGQQVTLSCSPISGHRSVSWYQQTPGQGLQFLFEYFSETQRNKGNFPGRFSGRQFSNSRSEMNVSTLELGDSALYLCASSLGTGGIDQPQHFGDGTRLSIL.

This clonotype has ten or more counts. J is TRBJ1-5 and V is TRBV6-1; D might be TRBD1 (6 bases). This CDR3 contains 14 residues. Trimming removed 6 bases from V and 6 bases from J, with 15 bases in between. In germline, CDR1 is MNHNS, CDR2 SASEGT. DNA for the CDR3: TGTGCCAGCAGCCCACAGGGAGTGGGTCAGCCCCAGCATTTT. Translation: CASSPQGVGQPQHF.